One sample yielded the 21 T cell receptor beta chains listed below, sequenced in a study of identical twins (dated by TCRdb to about 2016). The library was obtained by 5' RACE. TCRdb records Illumina HiSeq 2000 as the sequencer. TCRdb's own reprocessing of the public reads used fastp at Q25 and MiXCR and kept productive beta chains. A single entry per CDR3 protein holds the most common genes and DNA from its merged rows. The sample data list roughly 350,000 distinct CDR3 sequences, and 10% to 15% of these were observed just once. In total, the top ten clones hold around 7.8% of the sample. The same specimen was also included in a second study, on yellow fever vaccine responses in identical twins.

The sample comprised CD8+ T cells sorted from blood. These receptors came from a woman younger than 30 in good health.

This chain uses TRBV2 with TRBJ2-2, with D unresolved. Trimming stripped 4 bases from V and 3 bases from J, with 12 bases between. CDR3 length equals 15 residues. CDR1 and CDR2 (germline): SNHLY, FYNNEI. The CDR3 sequence: CASSGGLLDTGELFF. The CDR3 DNA is TGTGCCAGCAGTGGGGGTTTGTTGGACACCGGGGAGCTGTTTTTT.

This chain uses TRBV12-3 or TRBV12-4 with TRBJ2-1; 9 nucleotides match TRBD2. This CDR3 spans 18 amino acids. The trim removed 4 bases at V and 4 bases at J, leaving 14 bases unmatched. Written as DNA, the CDR3 is TGTGCCAGCAGTTCCATTACGAGCGGGAGGCTTACATACAATGAGCAGTTCTTC. Translating it yields CASSSITSGRLTYNEQFF.

The chain has TRBV5-6 and TRBJ2-5; D may be TRBD1 (5 bases). This CDR3 is 14 amino acids long. The germline CDR1 and CDR2 sequences are SGHDT and YYEEEE. The V and J ends lost 3 bases and 5 bases respectively, with 14 bases between them. The CDR3 nucleotides are TGTGCCAGCAGCTCTCCGACAGATGCTGAGACCCAGTACTTC. Translating gives CASSSPTDAETQYF.

This sequence joins TRBV6-1 and TRBJ2-1; 11 nucleotides agree with TRBD2. Germline assignment: CDR1 MNHNS and CDR2 SASEGT. The CDR3 has 15 residues. V lost 3 bases to trimming and J lost 14 bases; unmatched junction nucleotides: 12. The DNA for the CDR3 is TGTGCCAGCAGTGATCTAGCGGGAGGCACCGGGAGTAAGTTCTTC. Translating gives CASSDLAGGTGSKFF.

This clonotype was counted a few times. The CDR3 nucleotides read TGTGCCAGCAGCCAAGACCTACTCGAAAAACTGTTTTTT. This gives the protein CASSQDLLEKLFF. The J gene is TRBJ1-4, the V gene TRBV3-1; D is uncertain. The CDR3 totals 13 residues. The V and J ends lost 0 bases and 8 bases respectively, with 7 bases between them. CDR1 and CDR2 from the germline V gene are LGHDT and YNNKEL (reference sequence).

The chain links TRBV4-1 to TRBJ2-2, with 11 bases lining up with TRBD2. The CDR3 extends over 17 amino acids. V shed 0 bases and J 5 bases; nucleotides not matched to a gene: 5. Germline-derived CDR1 and CDR2 are MGHRA and YSYEKL. CDR3 sequence reads: CASSQERASGRTGELFF. The CDR3 DNA reads as TGCGCCAGCAGCCAAGAGCGGGCTAGCGGGAGGACCGGGGAGCTGTTTTTT.

This clonotype was seen ten or more times. In DNA form, the CDR3 reads TGTGCCAGCAGTTTGTCGGAGTTCTATGGCTACACCTTC. Amino acids: CASSLSEFYGYTF. This chain uses TRBV12-3 or TRBV12-4 with TRBJ1-2; no clear D gene. V dropped 3 bases and J dropped 4 bases, with 9 bases sitting between them. The CDR3 is 13 amino acids.

The genes are TRBV2 and TRBJ2-1, with D unclear. Germline CDR1 SNHLY, CDR2 FYNNEI. The CDR3 extends over 12 amino acids. V was cut by 7 bases and J by 8 bases, with 12 bases left in between. CDR3: CASNLGLYEQFF. The CDR3 coding sequence is TGTGCCAGCAACCTAGGATTGTATGAGCAGTTCTTC.

In its sample, this clonotype was seen many times. The chain joins TRBV29-1 to TRBJ2-1, with D unclear. V lost 6 bases, J lost 4 bases, and 7 bases lay in between. The germline gives CDR1 SQVTM, CDR2 ANQGSEA. The CDR3 runs to 11 residues. In DNA form, the CDR3 reads TGCAGCGTGTTACAATACAATGAGCAGTTCTTC. Amino acid sequence: CSVLQYNEQFF.

The genes are TRBV9 and TRBJ1-2; TRBD1 is a possible D gene (5 bases). Germline loops: CDR1 SGDLS, CDR2 YYNGEE. Trimming shortened V by 2 bases and J by 1 base, and 9 bases separated the two germline ends. The CDR3 spans 14 residues. For the CDR3, the DNA is TGTGCCAGCAGCGTTGGCAGGGATAACTATGGCTACACCTTC. Translating gives CASSVGRDNYGYTF. The full variable domain, completed using reference TRBV9 and TRBJ1-2, is DSGVTQTPKHLITATGQRVTLRCSPRSGDLSVYWYQQSLDQGLQFLIQYYNGEERAKGNILERFSAQQFPDLHSELNLSSLELGDSALYFCASSVGRDNYGYTFGSGTRLTVV.

The chain recombines TRBV20-1 with TRBJ1-6, with 8 bases fitting TRBD1. Per the germline V gene, CDR1 is DFQATT and CDR2 is SNEGSKA (reference sequence). The CDR3 has 14 amino acids. With V trimmed by 3 bases and J by 9 bases, 7 bases remained unmatched. CDR3 in DNA: TGCAGTGCTAGGACAGGGGAGGCGGCTTCACCCCTCCACTTT. It is translated as CSARTGEAASPLHF.

The chain joins TRBV6-2 or TRBV6-3 to TRBJ1-4; maybe TRBD1 (5 bases). V was pared by 7 bases and J by 7 bases, with 16 bases between. From germline, CDR1 is MNHEY and CDR2 SVGEGT. The CDR3 sequence is 14 residues long. This chain's CDR3 is CASTTGTAAEKLFF. DNA of the CDR3: TGTGCCAGCACAACCGGGACTGCGGCTGAAAAACTGTTTTTT.

J is TRBJ2-7 and V is TRBV11-2; TRBD2 aligns across 8 bases. Germline values: CDR1 SGHAT, CDR2 FQNNGV. CDR3 length: 16 amino acids. Unmatched junction bases numbered 7, after V lost 0 bases and J lost 3 bases. As DNA, the CDR3 is TGTGCCAGCAGCTTAGATATGGCGGGAGGCTTCTACGAGCAGTACTTC. It is translated as CASSLDMAGGFYEQYF.

This clonotype appeared many times. The chain has TRBV7-7 and TRBJ2-2; 8 bases align to TRBD2. Per the germline V gene, CDR1 is SSHAT and CDR2 is FNYEAQ (reference sequence). The V segment lost 1 base and the J segment 5 bases; nucleotides outside the gene matches: 6. This CDR3 region has 16 residues. The CDR3: CASSLDYPGGTGELFF. The DNA of the CDR3 is TGTGCCAGCAGCTTAGATTATCCGGGAGGGACCGGGGAGCTGTTTTTT.

This clonotype was seen once. J is TRBJ2-5 and V is TRBV7-7; 7 bases match TRBD1. The J segment lost 1 base and the V segment lost 5 bases, leaving 7 bases of the junction unmatched. Germline CDR1 and CDR2: SSHAT and FNYEAQ (reference sequence). This CDR3 contains 15 residues. The CDR3 coding sequence is TGTGCCAGCAGCATGATAGGGACAGCCCAAGAGACCCAGTACTTC. Translating gives CASSMIGTAQETQYF.

The chain is built from TRBV7-6 and TRBJ2-3; maybe TRBD2 (5 bases). The CDR3 has 16 amino acids. Germline V gives CDR1 SGHVS, CDR2 FNYEAQ. V was trimmed by 5 bases and J by 2 bases, leaving 17 bases between them. The CDR3 DNA reads as TGTGCCAGCAGCCCAAAGGTACCAGCGGCCACAGATACGCAGTATTTT. Amino acids: CASSPKVPAATDTQYF.

This chain links TRBV20-1 with TRBJ2-5, with TRBD2 identical over 13 bases. V lost 4 bases, J lost 0 bases, and 2 bases stayed unmatched. From germline, CDR1 is DFQATT and CDR2 SNEGSKA (reference sequence). This CDR3 has 15 residues. The CDR3 DNA sequence: TGCAGTGCTACAACTAGCGGGAGGGACCAAGAGACCCAGTACTTC. It encodes CSATTSGRDQETQYF.

V and J are TRBV9 and TRBJ1-2; a weak D match, TRBD1 (5 bases). The CDR3 sequence is 14 residues long. V dropped 4 bases and J dropped 2 bases, with 12 bases sitting between them. The V gene's germline CDR1 is SGDLS and CDR2 YYNGEE. The CDR3 region is CASSPPRQNYGYTF. CDR3 coding DNA: TGTGCCAGCAGCCCCCCACGACAGAACTATGGCTACACCTTC. The full variable domain, with the rest looked up from reference TRBV9 and TRBJ1-2, is DSGVTQTPKHLITATGQRVTLRCSPRSGDLSVYWYQQSLDQGLQFLIQYYNGEERAKGNILERFSAQQFPDLHSELNLSSLELGDSALYFCASSPPRQNYGYTFGSGTRLTVV.

This clonotype was picked up a small number of times. The J gene is TRBJ2-7, the V gene TRBV20-1, with TRBD1 matching 9 bases. V dropped 0 bases and J dropped 7; count of bases not matched to a gene: 10. CDR1 is DFQATT and CDR2 is SNEGSKA in the germline V gene (reference sequence). The CDR3 loop spans 15 amino acids. Here the CDR3 reads CSARDLGQGRGEQYF. As DNA, the CDR3 is TGCAGTGCTAGAGATCTAGGACAGGGGAGGGGTGAGCAGTACTTC.

This clonotype was counted only a few times. The chain recombines TRBV7-9 with TRBJ2-1; 8 nucleotides line up with TRBD2. V lost 4 bases and J lost 8; bases outside the gene matches: 4. The CDR3 has 13 residues. Germline CDR1 and CDR2: SEHNR and FQNEAQ (reference sequence). CDR3 region: CASSSPLADEQFF. The CDR3 DNA reads TGTGCCAGCAGCTCCCCACTAGCGGATGAGCAGTTCTTC.

The V call is TRBV6-2 or TRBV6-3, the J call TRBJ2-3; TRBD2 aligns across 7 bases. Germline CDR1 MNHEY, CDR2 SVGEGT. V lost 8 bases, J lost 5 bases, and 10 bases stayed unmatched. The CDR3 length is 14 residues. The CDR3 spells CASPGAGEVDTQYF. CDR3 bases: TGTGCCAGCCCCGGGGCGGGAGAGGTAGATACGCAGTATTTT.